This is a list of T cell receptor beta chains from one sample in a study of sequential checkpoint blockade in melanoma. Sequencing was performed with immunoSEQ multiplex PCR; in TCRdb, only in-frame clones are kept and a portion is missing. The table includes about 21,000 clones, more than 25% detected once. The sample in question was tumor tissue (inferred from file names), obtained from a patient given nivolumab and ipilimumab in sequence. Receptors were obtained from a human donor with melanoma. Each CDR3 is given with its conserved first and last residue. Each record gives: J gene, V gene, clone size, D gene, CDR3 length, CDR3 protein, CDR3 DNA. D genes are given only for firm matches. A clone size is listed for some rows: how often the clone was seen (once, few, many), or a class if it is expanded.

j_gene: TRBJ2-1
v_gene: TRBV28
abundance: few
d_gene: TRBD1
len: 16
CDR3aa: CASSFGQGVFANEQFF
CDR3nt: TGTGCCAGCAGTTTCGGACAGGGGGTTTTTGCCAATGAGCAGTTCTTC

j_gene: TRBJ2-1
v_gene: TRBV28
abundance: few
d_gene: TRBD1
len: 14
CDR3aa: CASSFTGASNEQFF
CDR3nt: TGTGCCAGCAGTTTCACAGGGGCCTCGAATGAGCAGTTCTTC

j_gene: TRBJ2-2
v_gene: TRBV7-7
abundance: .
d_gene: TRBD2
len: 16
CDR3aa: CASSFYSGSLSGELFF
CDR3nt: TGTGCCAGCAGCTTCTATAGCGGGAGTCTCTCCGGGGAGCTGTTTTTT

j_gene: TRBJ2-3
v_gene: TRBV6-8
abundance: .
d_gene: TRBD2
len: 17
CDR3aa: CASSYSLAGGLTDTQYF
CDR3nt: TGTGCCAGCAGTTACTCGCTAGCGGGGGGGCTGACAGATACGCAGTATTTT

j_gene: TRBJ2-1
v_gene: TRBV6-8
abundance: .
d_gene: TRBD2
len: 16
CDR3aa: CASSIRTSGFMDEQFF
CDR3nt: TGTGCCAGCAGTATTCGGACTAGCGGATTTATGGATGAGCAGTTCTTC

j_gene: TRBJ2-7
v_gene: TRBV19
abundance: .
d_gene: .
len: 15
CDR3aa: CASSPRGAGENEQYF
CDR3nt: TGTGCCAGTAGTCCCCGGGGGGCGGGAGAGAACGAGCAGTACTTC

j_gene: TRBJ2-5
v_gene: TRBV7-5
abundance: few
d_gene: .
len: 17
CDR3aa: CASSLELRDRGLETQYF
CDR3nt: TGTGCCAGCAGCTTGGAGTTAAGGGACAGGGGCTTGGAGACCCAGTACTTC

j_gene: TRBJ2-1
v_gene: TRBV5-1
abundance: .
d_gene: TRBD2
len: 15
CDR3aa: CASSSGLAGGDEQFF
CDR3nt: TGCGCCAGCAGCTCGGGACTAGCGGGTGGAGATGAGCAGTTCTTC

j_gene: TRBJ1-5
v_gene: TRBV30
abundance: .
d_gene: TRBD1
len: 15
CDR3aa: CACLTGTISGGPQHF
CDR3nt: TGTGCCTGCTTGACAGGGACGATATCAGGTGGCCCCCAGCATTTT

j_gene: TRBJ2-2
v_gene: TRBV5-1
abundance: .
d_gene: TRBD2
len: 15
CDR3aa: CASSSGLANTGELFF
CDR3nt: TGCGCCAGCAGCTCGGGACTAGCGAACACCGGGGAGCTGTTTTTT

j_gene: TRBJ1-1
v_gene: TRBV11-3
abundance: many
d_gene: TRBD1
len: 15
CDR3aa: CASSLGDRINTEAFF
CDR3nt: TGTGCCAGCAGCCTAGGGGACAGGATAAACACTGAAGCTTTCTTT

j_gene: TRBJ1-1
v_gene: TRBV4-1
abundance: few
d_gene: .
len: 14
CDR3aa: CASSQEVLYTEAFF
CDR3nt: TGCGCCAGCAGCCAAGAGGTCCTATACACTGAAGCTTTCTTT

j_gene: TRBJ2-3
v_gene: TRBV6-8
abundance: .
d_gene: .
len: 13
CDR3aa: CASSDIPEDTQYF
CDR3nt: TGTGCCAGCAGTGACATTCCGGAAGATACGCAGTATTTT

j_gene: TRBJ2-3
v_gene: TRBV11-3
abundance: .
d_gene: TRBD2
len: 16
CDR3aa: CASSLTSGVGADTQYF
CDR3nt: TGTGCCAGCAGCTTAACTAGCGGGGTGGGAGCAGATACGCAGTATTTT

j_gene: TRBJ1-1
v_gene: TRBV11-3
abundance: .
d_gene: .
len: 16
CDR3aa: CASSLVGRDSNTEAFF
CDR3nt: TGTGCCAGCAGCTTAGTAGGTAGAGATTCGAACACTGAAGCTTTCTTT

j_gene: TRBJ1-2
v_gene: TRBV19
abundance: .
d_gene: TRBD1
len: 16
CDR3aa: CASSRGTGTGITGYTF
CDR3nt: TGTGCCAGTAGCAGAGGGACAGGGACTGGTATCACGGGCTACACCTTC